This record covers a single T cell receptor beta chain. These data originate in a study of blood T cell repertoires in COVID-19. Per the germline V gene, CDR1 is SGHVS and CDR2 is FQNEAQ. With 0 bases removed from V and 3 bases from J, the gap between germline ends came to 19 bases. The CDR3 loop spans 18 amino acids. Allocation to cohorts depended on clinical history reported by the participants. Sequenced by immunoSEQ multiplex PCR; TCRdb stores in-frame clones only, minus some. The sample yields a few hundred thousand clones, 87% seen once. This sequence originates from a woman younger than 45 who had recovered from COVID-19. The chain has TRBV7-8 and TRBJ2-3, with D perhaps TRBD2 (5 bases). The sequencing input was PBMCs or T cells enriched from blood (not recorded which). The CDR3 sequence is CASSLARLPGVGTDTQYF. The CDR3 DNA reads as TGTGCCAGCAGCTTAGCCCGACTCCCCGGGGTGGGGACAGATACGCAGTATTTT.